These T cell receptor beta chains were read from a single sample in a study of glioma-infiltrating T cells. Via MiXCR, TCRdb re-called the multiplex PCR reads, giving one row per CDR3 protein. The data show around 90,000 distinct CDR3 sequences, approximately 42% seen once. Specimen: glioma tissue, nonneoplastic brain tissue, or PBMCs (not recorded which). All receptors derive from a human donor with low-grade glioma or glioblastoma, undergoing nonglioma brain surgery, or in good health (not recorded which). Both conserved end residues are part of each CDR3. Each record gives: D gene, V gene, J gene, clone size, CDR3 DNA, CDR3 protein. D genes are given only for firm matches. A clone size is listed for some rows: how often the clone was seen (once, few, many), or a class if it is expanded.

TRBD2,TRBV4-2,TRBJ2-1,NA,TGTGCCAGCAGCCAAGTGTCACTAGCGGGGGGCTACAATGAGCAGTTCTTC,CASSQVSLAGGYNEQFF
NA,TRBV6-5,TRBJ2-1,NA,TGTGCCAGCAGTTGCGGCGGCGGAGCCTCCTACAACGAGCAGTTCTTC,CASSCGGGASYNEQFF
NA,TRBV3-1,TRBJ1-5,many,TGTGCCAGCAGCCAAGATCTGGGTCCGAAACAGCCCCAGCATTTT,CASSQDLGPKQPQHF
TRBD2,TRBV10-3,TRBJ2-5,NA,TGTGCCATCAGTGGAAGCGGGACTAAAGTCGAGACCCAGTACTTC,CAISGSGTKVETQYF
NA,TRBV2,TRBJ1-1,many,TGTGCCAGCAGTTTTCGGCCGAACACTGAAGCTTTCTTT,CASSFRPNTEAFF
TRBD2,TRBV7-2,TRBJ2-1,medium-sized,TGTGCCAGCAGCCCGCTGAGCGGGGGGTCGAATGAGCAGTTCTTC,CASSPLSGGSNEQFF
NA,TRBV2,TRBJ2-3,many,TGTGCCAGCAGTGACCCCTGGGGCGCCCCAGATACGCAGTATTTT,CASSDPWGAPDTQYF
NA,TRBV9,TRBJ2-1,NA,TGTGCCAGCAGCGTAGTTGTGAGCTCCTACAATGAGCAGTTCTTC,CASSVVVSSYNEQFF
TRBD1,TRBV7-7,TRBJ2-3,many,TGTGCCAGCAGCGTCGGGACAGGGATCACAGATACGCAGTATTTT,CASSVGTGITDTQYF
TRBD2,TRBV5-5,TRBJ2-1,many,TGTGCCAGCAGCCTGGGACTAGTGAAGTCTAATGAGCAGTTCTTC,CASSLGLVKSNEQFF
NA,TRBV20-1,TRBJ1-5,medium-sized,TGCAGTGCTAGAGATCCGGCGGCACCTTGGGGCAATCAGCCCCAGCATTTT,CSARDPAAPWGNQPQHF
TRBD1,TRBV5-1,TRBJ2-4,many,TGCGCCAGCAGCCCGACAGGGGAGGCCAAAAACATTCAGTACTTC,CASSPTGEAKNIQYF
TRBD1,TRBV19,TRBJ1-2,once,TGTGCCAGTAGTATTACTAACTCCGGGACAGCCTTCTTATCTCTTAACTATGGCTACACCTTC,CASSITNSGTAFLSLNYGYTF
NA,TRBV27,TRBJ2-3,many,TGTGCCAGCAGTTTACGGGGGCCGCGCACAGATACGCAGTATTTT,CASSLRGPRTDTQYF
NA,TRBV6-5,TRBJ2-1,NA,TGCGCCAGCAGTTACCTCACGGGGCGCTACAATGAGCAGTTCTTC,CASSYLTGRYNEQFF
NA,TRBV18,TRBJ2-2,many,TGTGCCAGCTCACCACCAAGGGAGCGGGACACCGGGGAGCTGTTTTTT,CASSPPRERDTGELFF
TRBD2,TRBV6-1,TRBJ2-7,many,TGTGCCAGCAGGGCTAGCGGGACGGGTGAGCAGTACTTC,CASRASGTGEQYF
NA,TRBV27,TRBJ2-7,many,TGTGCCAGCAGTCTAAAGGGGGCGCGGGGGCCCTACGAGCAGTACTTC,CASSLKGARGPYEQYF
NA,TRBV6-1,TRBJ2-1,NA,TGTGCCTGGAGTGCCTACTCGGACTCACAGTTCTTC,CAWSAYSDSQFF
NA,TRBV12-3/TRBV12-4,TRBJ2-5,NA,TGTGCCAGCGAGGACGAGTATACCGAGACCCAGTACTTC,CASEDEYTETQYF
NA,TRBV2,TRBJ1-1,many,TGTGCCAGCAGTGCCGGGGGGAACACTGAAGCTTTCTTT,CASSAGGNTEAFF
TRBD2,TRBV15,TRBJ2-5,many,TGTGCCACCAGCAGAATGCTTGCGACTAGCGGGTTACAAGAGACCCAGTACTTC,CATSRMLATSGLQETQYF
NA,TRBV3-1,TRBJ2-1,many,TGTGCCAGCAGCCAAGAAGGAGCCCACCTGAATGAGCAGTTCTTC,CASSQEGAHLNEQFF
NA,TRBV20-1,TRBJ1-1,NA,TGCAGTGCTCAGGCACAACAGGTGAGCACTGAAGCTTTCTTT,CSAQAQQVSTEAFF
NA,TRBV2,TRBJ1-4,many,TGTGCCAGCAAGGGGAGAACTAATGAAAAACTGTTTTTT,CASKGRTNEKLFF
TRBD1,TRBV18,TRBJ1-1,many,TGTGCCAGCTCACCCCAACAGGGGGCGTTGAACACTGAAGCTTTCTTT,CASSPQQGALNTEAFF
NA,TRBV5-6,TRBJ2-5,once,TGTGCCAGCAGCCCGGACAGAGGGGAGACCAAGTACTTC,CASSPDRGETKYF
NA,TRBV24-1,TRBJ2-5,many,TGTGCCACCAGTGAGACCGGCCTGTACCAAGAGACCCAGTACTTC,CATSETGLYQETQYF
NA,TRBV28,TRBJ1-1,NA,NA,CASSFGQGIMNNEALF
NA,TRBV20-1,TRBJ2-7,NA,TGCAGTGCCCCCCCAGAGGGCCACGAGCAGTACTTC,CSAPPEGHEQYF
NA,TRBV2,TRBJ2-3,many,TGTGCCAGCAGCCCTCGCGGGGAAGTCATACCGGGAGATACGCAGTATTTT,CASSPRGEVIPGDTQYF
NA,TRBV7-6,TRBJ2-3,many,TGTGCCAGCAGCTCTGAGACAAACACAGATACGCAGTATTTT,CASSSETNTDTQYF
NA,TRBV12-3/TRBV12-4,TRBJ2-7,many,TGTGCCAGCAGTTTTGGACAAGATTATTACGAGCAGTACTTC,CASSFGQDYYEQYF
TRBD2,TRBV27,TRBJ2-1,NA,TGTGCCAGCAGTTTTCGGCGGGAGGGAGGATACAATGAGCAGTTCTTC,CASSFRREGGYNEQFF
NA,TRBV6-6,TRBJ2-1,NA,TGTGGCAGCAGTGCCCCAGGGGGAGGCTACGAGCAGTTCTTC,CGSSAPGGGYEQFF
TRBD2,TRBV5-6,TRBJ2-7,few,TGTGCCAGCAGCAACCTAGGGACTAGCGGGAGCGGCGAGCAGTACTTC,CASSNLGTSGSGEQYF
NA,TRBV5-5,TRBJ2-7,many,TGTGCCAGCGGCATCTCAGGGCCCTACGAGCAGTACTTC,CASGISGPYEQYF
NA,TRBV7-7,TRBJ2-3,many,TGTGCCAGCAGCTTAATAGGCACAGATACGCAGTATTTT,CASSLIGTDTQYF
NA,TRBV4-2,TRBJ1-4,many,TGTGCCAGCAGCCAACACAGGGAGACTAATGAAAAACTGTTTTTT,CASSQHRETNEKLFF
NA,TRBV9,TRBJ2-5,NA,TGTGCCAGCAGCATAGAGTCTGGGGGCCGATCGGAGACCCAGTACTTC,CASSIESGGRSETQYF
NA,TRBV5-5,TRBJ1-5,few,TGTGCCAGCAGCTTGGAACAGACGACTAGCAATCAGCCCCAGCATTTT,CASSLEQTTSNQPQHF
NA,TRBV5-1,TRBJ2-3,many,TGCGCCAGCAGCTTGGCCGGGGGAGATACGCAGTATTTT,CASSLAGGDTQYF
NA,TRBV18,TRBJ2-7,many,TGTGCCAGCTCCCGTGGGGGAGGAGAATTCGAGCAGTACTTC,CASSRGGGEFEQYF
NA,TRBV4-3,TRBJ1-5,NA,TGCGCCAGCAGCCCCCTAGGGACCAATCAGCCCCAGCATTTT,CASSPLGTNQPQHF
TRBD1,TRBV6-5,TRBJ2-5,NA,TGTGCCAGCAGCCCCCGGGACAGGGGATCGACCGAGACCCAGTACTTC,CASSPRDRGSTETQYF
TRBD1,TRBV12-3/TRBV12-4,TRBJ1-5,many,TGTGCCAGCAGTCACGCAGGGGGAAATCAGCCCCAGCATTTT,CASSHAGGNQPQHF
NA,TRBV28,TRBJ2-7,once,TGTGCCAGCCAAATGACCGGGAGATCCTACAAGCAGTACTTC,CASQMTGRSYKQYF
NA,TRBV11-3,TRBJ2-5,many,TGTGCCAGCAGCTTTGAGTCCCAAGAGACCCAGTACTTC,CASSFESQETQYF
NA,TRBV6-1,TRBJ1-2,many,TGTGCCAGCAGTACCGCCGGGACAAAGCGAGGCTACACCTTC,CASSTAGTKRGYTF
NA,TRBV4-2,TRBJ2-1,many,TGTGCCAGCAGCTTTAGCGGAGGGGGGAATGAGCAGTTCTTC,CASSFSGGGNEQFF
NA,TRBV6-2/TRBV6-3,TRBJ2-1,NA,TGTGCCAGCCGAGAACGCCCCTCTAGCTGGAGCCACAATGAGCAGTTCTTC,CASRERPSSWSHNEQFF
NA,TRBV13,TRBJ1-1,many,TGTGCCAGCAGCTCGTTTGGGGAAGCTTTCTTT,CASSSFGEAFF
NA,TRBV5-1,TRBJ1-2,many,TGCGCCAGCAGCTTGTTAGGACCCCCTAACTATGGCTACACCTTC,CASSLLGPPNYGYTF
NA,TRBV5-1,TRBJ2-7,NA,TGCGCTAGCAGCTGGACGCGGGGCGGGGACGAGCAGTACTTC,CASSWTRGGDEQYF
TRBD2,TRBV27,TRBJ2-4,NA,TGTGCCAGCAGCCGTACTAGCGGGAGGGGAGCCAAAAACATTCAGTACTTC,CASSRTSGRGAKNIQYF
NA,TRBV6-1,TRBJ1-3,many,TGTGCCAGCAGCCCCACGGCCATCCCTGGAAACACCATATATTTT,CASSPTAIPGNTIYF
NA,TRBV12-3/TRBV12-4,TRBJ2-5,once,TGTGCCAGCAGTTCCGCCGCTGAGACCCAGTACTTC,CASSSAAETQYF